This entry lists 5 T cell receptor beta chains sequenced from one sample in a study of CD8 T cells in Susac syndrome. Random hexamers were used to reverse transcribe an amount of roughly 0.45 to 1 ug RNA. From the immunoSEQ multiplex PCR reads, TCRdb called clonotypes with MiXCR, one entry per CDR3 protein. Of under 250,000 distinct CDR3 sequences in the sample, over 90% are singletons; the top ten hold around 0.16%. The sample consisted of CD4+ T cells from PBMCs. These receptors originate from a human donor with Susac syndrome.

The CDR3 spells CASSHPRVGRDEGQYF. Here the CDR3 DNA reads TGCGCCAGCAGCCACCCCAGGGTAGGGAGGGATGAAGGGCAGTACTTC. The chain joins TRBV5-1 to TRBJ2-7; 7 nucleotides match TRBD2. The CDR3 has 16 residues. The germline V gene has CDR1 SGHRS and CDR2 YFSETQ. The V gene end was trimmed by 4 bases and the J gene end by 9 bases; junction bases not matched to a gene: 19.

The CDR3 coding sequence is TGTGCCTGGAGTGTACGGGGATTCAACAATGAGCAGTTCTTC. The encoded protein is CAWSVRGFNNEQFF. This chain joins TRBV30 and TRBJ2-1, with D perhaps TRBD2 (5 bases). Germline assignment: CDR1 GTSNPN and CDR2 SVGIG (reference sequence). V lost 0 bases to trimming and J lost 5 bases, with 11 bases between them. The CDR3 totals 14 residues.

The chain couples TRBV25-1 to TRBJ2-5; D perhaps matches TRBD2 (5 bases). V was shortened by 2 bases and J by 1 base, with 8 bases between the two germline ends. This CDR3 comprises 14 residues. The germline gives CDR1 MGHDK, CDR2 SYGVNS. CDR3 nucleotides: TGTGCCAGCAGTGAAAGACTATTCCAAGAGACCCAGTACTTC. It is translated as CASSERLFQETQYF.

V is TRBV20-1 and J is TRBJ1-2; weak D call: TRBD1 (6 bases). Trimming removed 3 bases from V and 5 bases from J, with 13 bases in between. Germline CDR1 reads DFQATT; CDR2 reads SNEGSKA (reference sequence). The CDR3 length is 13 residues. This CDR3 reads CSASHQGIYGYTF. Here the CDR3 DNA reads TGCAGTGCTAGTCACCAGGGGATATATGGCTACACCTTC.

The chain uses TRBV15 and TRBJ1-1; possible D gene TRBD1, 6 bases. The CDR3 has 15 residues. Trimming took 0 bases from V and 8 from J, leaving 16 bases between them. Germline-derived CDR1 and CDR2 are LNHNV and YYDKDF (reference sequence). The DNA of the CDR3 is TGTGCCACCAGCAGAGATGTACAGGGCCTTAACGAAGCTTTCTTT. Translated: CATSRDVQGLNEAFF.